This T cell receptor (beta chain) is from a study of T cell responses to AZD1222 COVID-19 vaccine. V was shortened by 4 bases and J by 6 bases, with 9 bases between the two germline ends. This CDR3 comprises 13 residues. Germline V gives CDR1 SGHAT, CDR2 FQNNGV. As regards this clone: Its target is unknown.

The data were produced by immunoSEQ multiplex PCR, yet TCRdb's version contains in-frame clones alone and is incomplete. The profile shows 90,000 to 120,000 clones, around nine tenths of them singletons. Findings of the study overall: Spike regions recognized by vaccine-associated CD4 TCRs spanned the protein, led by 160-218 and 743-854.

Source: peripheral blood, taken 28 days after the second AZD1222 dose. This TCR derives from an adult who received the AZD1222 COVID-19 vaccine. The chain links TRBV11-2 to TRBJ2-2, with D unresolved. CDR3 sequence reads: CASSSTVAGELFF. The CDR3 DNA is TGTGCCAGCAGCTCGACTGTCGCCGGGGAGCTGTTTTTT.